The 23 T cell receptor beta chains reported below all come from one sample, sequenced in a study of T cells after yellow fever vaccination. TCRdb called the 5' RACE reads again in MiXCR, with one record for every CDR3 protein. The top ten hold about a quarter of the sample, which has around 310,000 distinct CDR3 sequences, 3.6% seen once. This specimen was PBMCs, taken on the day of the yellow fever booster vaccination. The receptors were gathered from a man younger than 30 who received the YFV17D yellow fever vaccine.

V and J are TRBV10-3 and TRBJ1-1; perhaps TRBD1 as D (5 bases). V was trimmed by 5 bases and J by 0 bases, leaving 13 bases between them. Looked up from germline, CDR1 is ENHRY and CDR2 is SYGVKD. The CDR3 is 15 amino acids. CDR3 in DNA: TGTGCCATCAGTCTGACAAGGGGTGTGAACACTGAAGCTTTCTTT. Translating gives CAISLTRGVNTEAFF.

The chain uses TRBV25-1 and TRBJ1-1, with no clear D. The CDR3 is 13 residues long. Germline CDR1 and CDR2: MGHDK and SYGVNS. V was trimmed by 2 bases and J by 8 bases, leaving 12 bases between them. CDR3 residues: CASSENGGYEAFF. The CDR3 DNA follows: TGTGCCAGCAGTGAAAACGGAGGGTACGAAGCTTTCTTT.

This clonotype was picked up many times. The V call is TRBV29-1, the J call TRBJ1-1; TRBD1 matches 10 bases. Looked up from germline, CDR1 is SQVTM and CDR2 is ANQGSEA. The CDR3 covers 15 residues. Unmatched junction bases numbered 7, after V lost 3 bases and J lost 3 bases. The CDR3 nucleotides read TGCAGCGTTGATCCCCGTGGACAGGGGGACACTGAAGCTTTCTTT. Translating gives CSVDPRGQGDTEAFF.

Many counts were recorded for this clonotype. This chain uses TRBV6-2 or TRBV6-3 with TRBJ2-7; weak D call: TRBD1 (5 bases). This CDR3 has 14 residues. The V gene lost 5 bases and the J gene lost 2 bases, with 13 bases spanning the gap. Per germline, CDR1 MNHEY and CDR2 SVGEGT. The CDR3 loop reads CASSGDVRAYEQYV. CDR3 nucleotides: TGTGCCAGCAGTGGCGATGTCAGGGCCTACGAGCAGTACGTC.

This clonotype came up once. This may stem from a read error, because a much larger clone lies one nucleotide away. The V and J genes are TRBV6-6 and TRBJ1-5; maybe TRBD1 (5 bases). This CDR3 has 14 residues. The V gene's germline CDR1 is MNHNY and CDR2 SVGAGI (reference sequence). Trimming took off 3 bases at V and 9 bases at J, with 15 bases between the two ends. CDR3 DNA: TGTGCCAGCAGTTATTGGGACGGCTATCGGCCCCAGCATTTT. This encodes CASSYWDGYRPQHF.

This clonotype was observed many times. The CDR3 sequence: CASSYSGLAGGNEQFF. CDR3 DNA sequence: TGTGCCAGCAGTTACTCCGGGCTGGCTGGGGGCAATGAGCAGTTCTTC. This rearrangement joins TRBV6-2 or TRBV6-3 to TRBJ2-1, with D perhaps being TRBD1 or TRBD2 (5 bases each). V was shortened by 0 bases and J by 6 bases, with 15 bases between the two germline ends. Germline loops: CDR1 MNHEY, CDR2 SVGEGT. The CDR3 has 16 amino acids.

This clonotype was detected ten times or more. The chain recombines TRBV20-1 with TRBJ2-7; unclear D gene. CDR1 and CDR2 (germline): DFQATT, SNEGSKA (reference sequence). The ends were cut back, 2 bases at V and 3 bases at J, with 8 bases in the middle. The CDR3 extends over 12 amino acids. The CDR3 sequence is CSARSRDYEQYV. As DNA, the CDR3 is TGCAGTGCTAGAAGTCGTGACTACGAGCAGTACGTC.

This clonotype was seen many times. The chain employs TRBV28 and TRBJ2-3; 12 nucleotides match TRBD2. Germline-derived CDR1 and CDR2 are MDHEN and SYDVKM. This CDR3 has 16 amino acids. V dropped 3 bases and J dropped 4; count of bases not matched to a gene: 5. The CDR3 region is CASSLLTSGGADTQYF. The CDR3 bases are TGTGCCAGCAGTTTGCTGACTAGCGGGGGAGCAGATACGCAGTATTTT.

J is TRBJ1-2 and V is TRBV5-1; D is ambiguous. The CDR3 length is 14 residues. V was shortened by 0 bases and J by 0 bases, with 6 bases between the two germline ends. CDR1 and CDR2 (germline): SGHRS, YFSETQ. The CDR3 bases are TGCGCCAGCAGCTTGGGCACTTCTAACTATGGCTACACCTTC. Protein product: CASSLGTSNYGYTF.

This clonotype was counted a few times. CDR3 DNA: TGCGCCAGCAGCTATGGCACTCAAGCAGATACGCAGTATTTT. Encoded protein: CASSYGTQADTQYF. This sequence joins TRBV5-1 and TRBJ2-3; D unclear. Between the trimmed V and J ends, which lost 3 bases and 4 bases, there was a span of 12 bases. This CDR3 region has 14 residues. Germline V gene sequence: CDR1 SGHRS, CDR2 YFSETQ.

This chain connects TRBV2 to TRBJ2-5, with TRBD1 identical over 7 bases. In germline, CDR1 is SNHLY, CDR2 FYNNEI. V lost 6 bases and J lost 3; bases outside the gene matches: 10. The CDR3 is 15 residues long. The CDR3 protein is CASRGPGQLKETQYF. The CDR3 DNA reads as TGTGCCAGCAGGGGACCGGGACAGCTCAAAGAGACCCAGTACTTC.

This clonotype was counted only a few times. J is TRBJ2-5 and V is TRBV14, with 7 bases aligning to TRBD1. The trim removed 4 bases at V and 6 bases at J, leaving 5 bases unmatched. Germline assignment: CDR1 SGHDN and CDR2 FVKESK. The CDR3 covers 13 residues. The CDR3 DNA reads TGTGCCAGCAGCCGGGACAGAGGCCAGACCCAGTACTTC. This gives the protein CASSRDRGQTQYF.

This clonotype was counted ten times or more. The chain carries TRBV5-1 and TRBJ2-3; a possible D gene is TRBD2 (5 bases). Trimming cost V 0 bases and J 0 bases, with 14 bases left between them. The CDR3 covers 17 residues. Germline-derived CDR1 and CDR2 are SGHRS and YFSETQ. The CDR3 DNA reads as TGCGCCAGCAGCTTGGCCGAGAGCGGTACGAGCACAGATACGCAGTATTTT. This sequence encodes CASSLAESGTSTDTQYF.

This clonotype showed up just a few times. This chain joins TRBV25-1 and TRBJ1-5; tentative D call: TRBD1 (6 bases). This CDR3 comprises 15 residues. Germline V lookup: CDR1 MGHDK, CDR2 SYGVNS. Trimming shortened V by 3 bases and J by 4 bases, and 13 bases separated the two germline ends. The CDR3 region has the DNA TGTGCCAGCAGTGATGGAGGGACACGTAATCAGCCCCAGCATTTT. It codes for CASSDGGTRNQPQHF.

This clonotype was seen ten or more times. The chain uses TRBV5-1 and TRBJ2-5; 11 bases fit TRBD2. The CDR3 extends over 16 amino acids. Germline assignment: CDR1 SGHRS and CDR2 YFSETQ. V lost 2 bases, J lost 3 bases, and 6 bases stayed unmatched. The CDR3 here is CASSFQGTSGEETQYF. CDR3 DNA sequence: TGCGCCAGCAGCTTTCAAGGGACTAGCGGCGAAGAGACCCAGTACTTC.

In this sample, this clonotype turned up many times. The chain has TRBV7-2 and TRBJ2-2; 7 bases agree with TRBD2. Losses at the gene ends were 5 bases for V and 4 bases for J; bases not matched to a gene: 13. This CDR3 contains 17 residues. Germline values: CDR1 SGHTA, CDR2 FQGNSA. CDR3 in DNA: TGTGCCAGCAGCCCCAGGACTAGAGGTTCGGGCACCGGGGAGCTGTTTTTT. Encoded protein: CASSPRTRGSGTGELFF.

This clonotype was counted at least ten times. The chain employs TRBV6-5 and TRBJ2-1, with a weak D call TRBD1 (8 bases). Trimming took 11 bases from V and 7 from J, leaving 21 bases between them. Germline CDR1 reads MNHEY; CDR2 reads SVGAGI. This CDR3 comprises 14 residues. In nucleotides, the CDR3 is TGTGCCGCTCACAGACAGGGGAGGGTGAATGAGCAGTTCTTC. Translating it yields CAAHRQGRVNEQFF.

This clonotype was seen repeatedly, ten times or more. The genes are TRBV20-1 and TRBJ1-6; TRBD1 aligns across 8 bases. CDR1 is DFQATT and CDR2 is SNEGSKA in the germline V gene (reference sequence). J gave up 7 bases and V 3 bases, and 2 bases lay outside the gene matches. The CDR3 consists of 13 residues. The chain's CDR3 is CSASGQGNSPLHF. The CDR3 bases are TGCAGTGCTAGTGGACAGGGAAATTCACCCCTCCACTTT.

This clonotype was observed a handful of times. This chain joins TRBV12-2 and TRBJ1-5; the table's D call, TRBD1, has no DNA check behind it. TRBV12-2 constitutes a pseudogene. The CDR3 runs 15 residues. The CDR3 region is CASRLHRGGTQPQHF. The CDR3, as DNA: TGTGCAAGTCGCCTCCACAGGGGAGGAACTCAGCCCCAGCATTTT.

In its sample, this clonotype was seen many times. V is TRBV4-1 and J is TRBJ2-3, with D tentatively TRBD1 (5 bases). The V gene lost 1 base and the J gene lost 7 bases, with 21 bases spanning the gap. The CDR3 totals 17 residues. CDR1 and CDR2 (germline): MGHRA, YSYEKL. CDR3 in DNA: TGCGCCAGCAGCCAAGTCTATGTGTTGGACACCGGTTATACGCAGTATTTT. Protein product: CASSQVYVLDTGYTQYF.

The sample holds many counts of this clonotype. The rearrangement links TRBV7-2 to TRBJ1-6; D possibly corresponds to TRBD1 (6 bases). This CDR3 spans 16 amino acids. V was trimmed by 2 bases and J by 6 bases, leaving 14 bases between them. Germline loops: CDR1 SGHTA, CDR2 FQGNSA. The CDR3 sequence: CASSLSSTGRNSPLHF. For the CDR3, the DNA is TGTGCCAGCAGCTTAAGTTCTACAGGGCGTAATTCACCCCTCCACTTT.

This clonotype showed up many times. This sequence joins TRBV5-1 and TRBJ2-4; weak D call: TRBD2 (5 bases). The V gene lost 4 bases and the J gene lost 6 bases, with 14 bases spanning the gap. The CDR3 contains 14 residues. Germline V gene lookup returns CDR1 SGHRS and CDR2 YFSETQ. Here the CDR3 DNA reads TGCGCCAGCAGCCCCCAGCGGAGTGGAAACATTCAGTACTTC. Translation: CASSPQRSGNIQYF.

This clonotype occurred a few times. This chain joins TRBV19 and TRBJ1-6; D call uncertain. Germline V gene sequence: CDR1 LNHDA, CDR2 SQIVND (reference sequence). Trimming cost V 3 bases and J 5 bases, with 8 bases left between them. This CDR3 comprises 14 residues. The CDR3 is CASSITGDNSPLHF. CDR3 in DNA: TGTGCCAGTAGTATCACCGGGGATAATTCACCCCTCCACTTT.